This T cell receptor (beta chain) was obtained from a study of T-cell memory formation after mild COVID-19. Whole-study context: TCR clusters were mostly confined to one donor each. Study-wide points: Memory from before infection featured some responding clones, which suggests cross-reactive memory joined.

TCRdb reanalysed the 5' RACE reads using MiXCR and keeps one entry per CDR3 protein. The sample includes 150,000 to 200,000 distinct CDR3 sequences, around 10% of them seen just once. This clonotype was observed a few times. The target antigen is unknown. The germline V and J ends were trimmed by 8 bases and 4 bases, with 12 bases remaining between them. CDR3 length: 13 residues. Germline V gene lookup returns CDR1 SNHLY and CDR2 FYNNEI. Material for sequencing was PBMCs or a T cell subset sorted from them (not recorded which). The source is a man younger than 35 who had mild COVID-19 (a few samples of this study predate the infection). Cell type and time point are not known. V gene TRBV2 combines with J gene TRBJ2-1; D could derive from TRBD1 or TRBD2 (5 bases each). The CDR3 coding sequence is TGTGCCAGCTCCCGGGACGAATACAATGAGCAGTTCTTC. It encodes CASSRDEYNEQFF. The whole variable domain, filled in from reference TRBV2 and TRBJ2-1, reads EPEVTQTPSHQVTQMGQEVILRCVPISNHLYFYWYRQILGQKVEFLVSFYNNEISEKSEIFDDQFSVERPDGSNFTLKIRSTKLEDSAMYFCASSRDEYNEQFFGPGTRLTVL.